The source of this TCR beta chain is a study of T cells in Graves' hyperthyroidism and ophthalmopathy. Stable Graves' hyperthyroidism meant no ophthalmopathy progression within 18 months. There were TCR beta CDR3 regions amplified from RNA transcripts. Initially, a first-round RT-PCR of the TCR CDR3 employed the HTBI primer set. TCRdb redid the calling of the multiplex PCR reads with MiXCR, one entry per CDR3 protein. The sample has about 680,000 distinct CDR3 sequences; under 45% are singletons. Germline values: CDR1 SQVTM, CDR2 ANQGSEA. The V end was cut by 2 bases, the J end by 6 bases, with 20 bases between. This CDR3 region has 16 residues.

Specimen: blood. The origin of this receptor is a woman aged 40 to 55 with Graves' hyperthyroidism. The chain combines TRBV29-1 with TRBJ2-1; D might be TRBD2 (7 bases). The CDR3 bases are TGCAGCGTTGAATCCCGCGGAAGGGAGGGGGGCAATGAGCAGTTCTTC. Translating it yields CSVESRGREGGNEQFF.